These T cell receptor beta chains were read from a single sample in a study of T cell responses to AZD1222 COVID-19 vaccine. The assay was immunoSEQ multiplex PCR, and TCRdb's table has in-frame clones only and misses some. The data show some 150,000 clones, 88% seen once. This specimen was peripheral blood, taken on day 0 of AZD1222 vaccination. Every receptor here comes from an adult in good health. CDR3s leave out the opening cysteine and the closing phenylalanine or tryptophan. A D gene is named only where the DNA matches it firmly.

j_call d_call v_call cdr3_aa
TRBJ1-1 TRBD1 TRBV27 ASSLWTGPNTEAF
TRBJ2-1 TRBD2 TRBV24-1 ATSDPGLAGSYNEQF
TRBJ2-7 NA TRBV2 ASRRAESYEQY
TRBJ1-1 TRBD1 TRBV5-1 ASSGGTGGNTEAF
TRBJ1-1 NA TRBV6-5 ASVTRRSGNTEAF
TRBJ2-3 NA TRBV6-5 ASSAPKDSTDTQY
TRBJ2-7 NA TRBV4-2 ASSQEQSREQY
TRBJ1-2 NA TRBV25-1 ASQEGYGYT
TRBJ2-7 NA TRBV30 AWSASGPRYEQY
TRBJ1-5 NA TRBV7-8 ASSQRGDHQPQH
TRBJ2-5 NA TRBV20-1 SASESETQY
TRBJ1-1 NA TRBV25-1 ASSASVRGEAF
TRBJ1-5 NA TRBV28 ASSLILLTYLEPQH
TRBJ2-5 TRBD1 TRBV7-9 ASSGDRYQETQY
TRBJ1-1 NA TRBV19 ASSISNTEAF
TRBJ1-5 NA TRBV5-6 ASNPWGQPQH
TRBJ1-1 NA TRBV28 ASSSLGGYTEAF
TRBJ1-1 NA TRBV18 ASSLGGADTEAF